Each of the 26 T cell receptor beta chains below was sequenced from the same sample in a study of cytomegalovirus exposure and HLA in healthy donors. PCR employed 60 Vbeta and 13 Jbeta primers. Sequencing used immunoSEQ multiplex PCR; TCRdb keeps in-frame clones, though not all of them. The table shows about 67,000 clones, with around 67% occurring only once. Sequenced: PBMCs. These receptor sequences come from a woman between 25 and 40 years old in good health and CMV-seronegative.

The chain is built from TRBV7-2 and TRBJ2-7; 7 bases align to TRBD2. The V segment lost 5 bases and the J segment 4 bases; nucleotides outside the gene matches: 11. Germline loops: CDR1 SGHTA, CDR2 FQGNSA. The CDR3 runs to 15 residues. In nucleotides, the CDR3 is TGTGCCAGCAGCCTCCGGAGCGGGGTTGTATACGAGCAGTACTTC. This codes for CASSLRSGVVYEQYF.

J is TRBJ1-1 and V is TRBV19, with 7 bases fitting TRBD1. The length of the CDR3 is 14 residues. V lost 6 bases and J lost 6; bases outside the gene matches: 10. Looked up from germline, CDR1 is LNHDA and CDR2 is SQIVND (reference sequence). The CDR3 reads CASSIRQGNAEAFF. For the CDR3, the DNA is TGTGCCAGTAGCATACGACAGGGTAACGCTGAAGCTTTCTTT.

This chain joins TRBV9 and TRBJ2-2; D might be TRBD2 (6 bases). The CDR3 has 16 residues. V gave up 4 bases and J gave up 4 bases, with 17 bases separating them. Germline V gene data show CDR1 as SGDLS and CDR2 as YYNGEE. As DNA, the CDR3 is TGTGCCAGCAGCTCACGGGTGGGACTGGCCACCGGGGAGCTGTTTTTT. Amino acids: CASSSRVGLATGELFF.

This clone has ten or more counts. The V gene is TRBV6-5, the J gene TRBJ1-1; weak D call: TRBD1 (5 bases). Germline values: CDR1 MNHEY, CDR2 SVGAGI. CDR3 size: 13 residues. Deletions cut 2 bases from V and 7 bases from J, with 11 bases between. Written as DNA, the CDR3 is TGTGCCAGCAGTTACGCAGGGATCAATGAAGCTTTCTTT. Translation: CASSYAGINEAFF.

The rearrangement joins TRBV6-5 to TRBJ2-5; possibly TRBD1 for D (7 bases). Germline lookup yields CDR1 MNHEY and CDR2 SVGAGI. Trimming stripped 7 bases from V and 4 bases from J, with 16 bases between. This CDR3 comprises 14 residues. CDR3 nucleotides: TGTGCCAGCAACCCAGGGGGGCAGGGAGAGACCCAGTACTTC. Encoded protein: CASNPGGQGETQYF.

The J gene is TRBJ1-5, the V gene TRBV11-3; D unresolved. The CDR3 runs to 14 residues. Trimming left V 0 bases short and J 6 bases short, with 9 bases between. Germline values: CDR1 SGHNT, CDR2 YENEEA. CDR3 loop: CASSLEGIGQPQHF. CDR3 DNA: TGTGCCAGCAGCTTAGAGGGCATAGGTCAGCCCCAGCATTTT.

CDR3 amino acids: CASSLDPGGNTGELFF. CDR3 sequence (DNA): TGTGCCAGCAGCTTGGATCCGGGGGGGAACACCGGGGAGCTGTTTTTT. This sequence joins TRBV5-4 and TRBJ2-2; TRBD2 agrees at 7 bases. The ends lost 0 bases at V and 1 base at J; junction bases unmatched: 3. Germline V gives CDR1 SGHNT, CDR2 YYREEE (reference sequence). The CDR3 is made up of 16 amino acids.

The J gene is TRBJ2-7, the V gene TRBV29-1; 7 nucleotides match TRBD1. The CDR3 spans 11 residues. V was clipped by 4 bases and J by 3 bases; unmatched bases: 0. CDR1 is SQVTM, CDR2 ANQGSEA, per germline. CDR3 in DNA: TGCAGCGTTGGGACAGGCTACGAGCAGTACTTC. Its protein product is CSVGTGYEQYF.

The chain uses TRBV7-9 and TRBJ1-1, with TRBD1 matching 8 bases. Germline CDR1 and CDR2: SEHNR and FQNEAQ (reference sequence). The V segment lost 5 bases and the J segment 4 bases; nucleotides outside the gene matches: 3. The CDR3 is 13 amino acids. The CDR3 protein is CASSGQGGTEAFF. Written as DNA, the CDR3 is TGTGCCAGCAGCGGACAGGGAGGCACTGAAGCTTTCTTT.

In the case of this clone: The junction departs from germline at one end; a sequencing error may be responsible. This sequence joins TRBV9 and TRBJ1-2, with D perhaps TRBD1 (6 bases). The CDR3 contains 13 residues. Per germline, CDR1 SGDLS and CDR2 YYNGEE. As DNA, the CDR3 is TGCGCCAGCAGCTTGGGAGGGGGCTATGGCTACACCTTC. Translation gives CASSLGGGYGYTF.

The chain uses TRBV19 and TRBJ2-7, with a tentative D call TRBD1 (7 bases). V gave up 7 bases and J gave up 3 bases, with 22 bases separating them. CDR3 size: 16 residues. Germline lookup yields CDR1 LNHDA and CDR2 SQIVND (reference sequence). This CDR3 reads CASTTSPGRGVYEQYF. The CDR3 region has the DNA TGTGCCAGTACCACATCCCCCGGCAGGGGGGTCTACGAGCAGTACTTC.

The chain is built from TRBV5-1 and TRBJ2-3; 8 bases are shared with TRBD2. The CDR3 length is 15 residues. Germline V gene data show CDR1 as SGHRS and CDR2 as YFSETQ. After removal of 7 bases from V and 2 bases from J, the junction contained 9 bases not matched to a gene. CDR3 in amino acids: CASSRTSPSTDTQYF. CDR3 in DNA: TGCGCCAGCTCCAGGACTAGCCCATCCACAGATACGCAGTATTTT.

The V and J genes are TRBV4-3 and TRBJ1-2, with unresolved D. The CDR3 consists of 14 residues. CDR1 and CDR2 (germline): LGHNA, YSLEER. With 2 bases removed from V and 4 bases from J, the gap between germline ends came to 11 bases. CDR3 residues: CASSQRREPYGYTF. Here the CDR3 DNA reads TGCGCCAGCAGCCAACGGAGGGAACCCTATGGCTACACCTTC.

In DNA form, the CDR3 reads TGTGCCAGCAGTTTATTCCGGGACAGTTATGGCTACACCTTC. Protein sequence: CASSLFRDSYGYTF. This chain uses TRBV28 with TRBJ1-2; 7 nucleotides agree with TRBD1. Germline CDR1 MDHEN, CDR2 SYDVKM. The CDR3 sequence is 14 residues long. V lost 1 base and J lost 5; bases outside the gene matches: 4.

The CDR3 region is CARSLWTQGAINQPQHF. CDR3 DNA sequence: TGTGCCAGAAGCCTATGGACACAGGGGGCTATCAATCAGCCCCAGCATTTT. The chain uses TRBV7-5 and TRBJ1-5; the D call of TRBD1 is as the table states it, not checked on the DNA. TRBV7-5 counts as a pseudogene. The CDR3 sequence is 17 residues long.

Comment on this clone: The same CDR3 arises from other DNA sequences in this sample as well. In DNA, the CDR3 is TGTGCCAGCAGCCTATACAGGGGGACTGAAGCTTTCTTT. This encodes CASSLYRGTEAFF. This rearrangement joins TRBV6-1 to TRBJ1-1; 8 positions agree with TRBD1. Trimming cost V 6 bases and J 5 bases; bases outside gene matches: 5. The CDR3 is 13 amino acids. Per germline, CDR1 MNHNS and CDR2 SASEGT.

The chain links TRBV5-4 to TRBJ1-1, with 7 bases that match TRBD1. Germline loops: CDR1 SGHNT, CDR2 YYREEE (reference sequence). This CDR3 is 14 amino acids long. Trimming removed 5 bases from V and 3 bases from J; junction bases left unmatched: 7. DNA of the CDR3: TGTGCCAGCAGAAAAAGGGGGCGAGACACTGAAGCTTTCTTT. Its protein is CASRKRGRDTEAFF.

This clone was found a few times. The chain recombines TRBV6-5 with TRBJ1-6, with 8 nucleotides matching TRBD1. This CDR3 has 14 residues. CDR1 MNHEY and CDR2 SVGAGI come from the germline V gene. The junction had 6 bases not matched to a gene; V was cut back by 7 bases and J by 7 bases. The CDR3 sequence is CASMRQGRNSPLHF. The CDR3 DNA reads TGTGCCAGCATGAGACAGGGGAGAAATTCACCCCTCCACTTT.

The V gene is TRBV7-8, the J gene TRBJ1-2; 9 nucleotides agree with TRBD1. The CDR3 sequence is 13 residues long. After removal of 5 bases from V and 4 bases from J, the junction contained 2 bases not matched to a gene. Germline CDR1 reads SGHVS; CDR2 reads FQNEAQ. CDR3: CASSQDRGYGYTF. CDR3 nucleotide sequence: TGTGCCAGCAGCCAGGACAGGGGCTATGGCTACACCTTC.

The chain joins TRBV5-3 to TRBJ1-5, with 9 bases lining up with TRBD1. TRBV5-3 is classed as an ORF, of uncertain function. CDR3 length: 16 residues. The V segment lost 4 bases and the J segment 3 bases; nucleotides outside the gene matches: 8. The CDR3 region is CARSIPDRGHNQPQHF. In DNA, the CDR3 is TGTGCCAGAAGCATCCCGGACAGGGGACACAATCAGCCCCAGCATTTT.

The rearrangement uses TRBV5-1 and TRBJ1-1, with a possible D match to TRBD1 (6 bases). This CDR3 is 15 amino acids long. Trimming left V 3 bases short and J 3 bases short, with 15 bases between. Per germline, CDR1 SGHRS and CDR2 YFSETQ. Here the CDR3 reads CASSSHGQLDTEAFF. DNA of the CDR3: TGCGCCAGCAGCTCCCACGGACAGTTGGACACTGAAGCTTTCTTT.

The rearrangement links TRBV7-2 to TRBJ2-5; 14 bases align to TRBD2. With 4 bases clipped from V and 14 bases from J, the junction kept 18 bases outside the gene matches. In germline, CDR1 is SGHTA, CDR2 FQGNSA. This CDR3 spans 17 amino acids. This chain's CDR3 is CASSYQAGTSGGAFAYF. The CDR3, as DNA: TGTGCCAGCAGCTATCAGGCAGGGACTAGCGGGGGAGCCTTCGCATACTTC.

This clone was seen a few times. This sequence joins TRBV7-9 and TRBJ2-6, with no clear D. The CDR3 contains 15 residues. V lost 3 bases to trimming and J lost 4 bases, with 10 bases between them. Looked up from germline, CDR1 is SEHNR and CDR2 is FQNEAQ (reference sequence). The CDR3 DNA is TGTGCCAGCAGCTTCCGCGCCTTGGGGGCCAACGTCCTGACTTTC. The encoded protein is CASSFRALGANVLTF.

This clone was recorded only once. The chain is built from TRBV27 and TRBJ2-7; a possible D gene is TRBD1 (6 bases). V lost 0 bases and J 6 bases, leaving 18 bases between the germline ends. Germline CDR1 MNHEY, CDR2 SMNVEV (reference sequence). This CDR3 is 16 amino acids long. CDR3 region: CASSLSNGQPPSEQYF. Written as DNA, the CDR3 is TGTGCCAGCAGTTTATCCAACGGACAGCCACCGTCCGAGCAGTACTTC.

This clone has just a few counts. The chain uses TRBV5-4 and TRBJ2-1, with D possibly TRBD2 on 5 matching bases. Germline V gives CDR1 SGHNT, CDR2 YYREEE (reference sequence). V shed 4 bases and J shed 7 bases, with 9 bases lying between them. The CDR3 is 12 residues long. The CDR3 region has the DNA TGTGCCAGCAGCCGATCGGGGAATGAGCAGTTCTTC. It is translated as CASSRSGNEQFF.

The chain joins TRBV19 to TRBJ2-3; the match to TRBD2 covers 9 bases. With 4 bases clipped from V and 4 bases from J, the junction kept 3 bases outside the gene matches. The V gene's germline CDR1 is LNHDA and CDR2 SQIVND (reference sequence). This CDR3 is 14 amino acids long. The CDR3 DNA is TGTGCCAGTAGTAGCGGGGGGGGCCCAGATACGCAGTATTTT. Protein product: CASSSGGGPDTQYF.